The rows below give T cell receptor beta chains drawn from one sample of a study of identical twins. MiXCR, applied by TCRdb to the 5' RACE reads, yields one record per CDR3 protein. In the table there are approximately 220,000 distinct CDR3 sequences, approximately 8.3% of which are singletons. These same data were also listed under a study on yellow fever vaccine responses in identical twins.

Sequenced material: memory (CD45RO+) T cells sorted from blood. Receptors were obtained from a woman aged 18-29 years in good health. The CDR3 runs from the conserved cysteine through the conserved F or W. D genes are given only for firm matches. Size is omitted from some rows. Given values are once, few, many or a class for expanded clones.

abundance,j_gene,d_gene,v_gene,CDR3nt,CDR3aa
-,TRBJ1-5,TRBD1,TRBV12-3/TRBV12-4,TGTGCCAGCAGTGTAAGGACAGGGGCCATCAATCAGCCCCAGCATTTT,CASSVRTGAINQPQHF
many,TRBJ2-3,TRBD1,TRBV12-3/TRBV12-4,TGTGCCAGCAGCGGGGACAGGGCAGGCACAGATACGCAGTATTTT,CASSGDRAGTDTQYF
few,TRBJ2-7,-,TRBV30,TGTGCCTGGAGTGTTTTGGGGCGAGCCTCCTACGAGCAGTACTTC,CAWSVLGRASYEQYF
few,TRBJ2-4,-,TRBV20-1,TGCAGTACCCGACCTGGGGGGGCCGGGAACATTCAGTACTTC,CSTRPGGAGNIQYF
many,TRBJ1-6,-,TRBV6-5,TGTGCCAGCAGCCAAAGCACTTCACCCCTCCACTTT,CASSQSTSPLHF
few,TRBJ1-2,-,TRBV5-1,TGCGCCAGCAGCACGACAGGAACCTATGGCTACACCTTC,CASSTTGTYGYTF
many,TRBJ2-1,-,TRBV5-8,TGTGCCAGCAGCGGTCCAGGGACGGAATACAATGAGCAGTTCTTC,CASSGPGTEYNEQFF
-,TRBJ2-1,TRBD2,TRBV5-4,TGTGCCAGCAGCCCACCCCGGGCGGGGGGGGACAATGAGCAGTTCTTC,CASSPPRAGGDNEQFF
-,TRBJ1-2,-,TRBV6-5,TGTGCCAGCAGCACGGGGATGGGAATCACCTTC,CASSTGMGITF
-,TRBJ2-5,-,TRBV5-1,TGCGCCAGCAGCTTGGCCGGCGGGAACCAAGAGACCCAGTACTTC,CASSLAGGNQETQYF
few,TRBJ1-2,-,TRBV5-6,TGTGCCAGCAGCTTGGGAGGCAGAGACTATGGCTACACCTTC,CASSLGGRDYGYTF
-,TRBJ2-1,-,TRBV30,TGTGCCTGGAGCGGGCCCGGGACGTTAAATGAGCAGTTCTTC,CAWSGPGTLNEQFF
many,TRBJ1-1,-,TRBV29-1,TGCAGCGTTGCAACAGGCGGGGACACTGAAGCTTTCTTT,CSVATGGDTEAFF
few,TRBJ2-7,-,TRBV19,TGTGCCAGTAGTATAGATCAGTCCGGAGACAGAGCATACGAGCAGTACTTC,CASSIDQSGDRAYEQYF
-,TRBJ2-7,-,TRBV20-1,TGCAGTGCTAGAGATTCTCTGGGGGGGCGTTTAAGCTCCTACGAGCAGTACTTC,CSARDSLGGRLSSYEQYF
many,TRBJ2-2,TRBD2,TRBV6-1,TGTGCCAGTCGGACCCTCAGAGGGAGGGAGGACGGGGAGCTGTTTTTT,CASRTLRGREDGELFF
few,TRBJ2-7,-,TRBV9,TGTGCCAGCAGCCTGGACGGGAACTCCTACGAGCAGTACTTC,CASSLDGNSYEQYF
-,TRBJ2-1,-,TRBV6-1,TGTGCCAGCAGTCAACGACCCCGGAGCTCCTACAATGAGCAGTTCTTC,CASSQRPRSSYNEQFF
-,TRBJ2-3,TRBD2,TRBV20-1,TGCAGTGGCGGGAGGGGCGCAGATACGCAGTATTTT,CSGGRGADTQYF
-,TRBJ2-5,TRBD2,TRBV10-3,TGTGCCATCAGTGAGAGACTAGCGGGGATACAAGAGACCCAGTACTTC,CAISERLAGIQETQYF
few,TRBJ2-5,-,TRBV4-1,TGCGCCAGCAGCCAACAACCGCAGGGGCTGACGTCGGAGACCCAGTACTTC,CASSQQPQGLTSETQYF
-,TRBJ2-2,-,TRBV2,TGTGCCAGCAGATTTTTGAGTAGCAGGAACACCGGGGAGCTGTTTTTT,CASRFLSSRNTGELFF
-,TRBJ2-3,-,TRBV5-8,TGTGCCAGCAGCCCGAAGTCTTATGGAGATACGCAGTATTTT,CASSPKSYGDTQYF
few,TRBJ2-1,-,TRBV29-1,TGCAGCGTTGATAACACGGGTACCAATGAGCAGTTCTTC,CSVDNTGTNEQFF
-,TRBJ2-3,TRBD1,TRBV20-1,TGCAGTGTAAAGGGGACAGGTCTCCCTTCTAGCACAGATACGCAGTATTTT,CSVKGTGLPSSTDTQYF
many,TRBJ2-1,TRBD2,TRBV11-2,TGTGCCAGCAGCTCCCTCGGTCTAGCGGCCCGAGCCTCCTACAATGAGCAGTTCTTC,CASSSLGLAARASYNEQFF
-,TRBJ2-7,-,TRBV11-2,TGTGCCAGCAGCTCCATCCCTCGGGGCCACGAGCAGTACTTC,CASSSIPRGHEQYF
many,TRBJ1-1,-,TRBV7-2,TGTGCCAGCAGCTTAAGGGGGAAAACTGAAGCTTTCTTT,CASSLRGKTEAFF
few,TRBJ1-5,-,TRBV7-2,TGTGCCAGCAGCTTAGCCCTTCAGGGACACAATCAGCCCCAGCATTTT,CASSLALQGHNQPQHF
few,TRBJ2-3,-,TRBV6-1,TGTGCCAGCAGTCCGGGGAGGTCTAGCACAGATACGCAGTATTTT,CASSPGRSSTDTQYF
many,TRBJ2-1,TRBD1,TRBV10-2,TGCGCCAGCAGTGGACAGGGCGGTGAGCAGTTCTTC,CASSGQGGEQFF
few,TRBJ2-2,-,TRBV7-9,TGTGCCAGCAGCTTAAGTAGGACGGGCAACACCGGGGAGCTGTTTTTT,CASSLSRTGNTGELFF
many,TRBJ2-1,-,TRBV20-1,TGCAGTGCTATAAGAGGGTCCTACAATGAGCAGTTCTTC,CSAIRGSYNEQFF
-,TRBJ2-5,TRBD1,TRBV24-1,TGTGCCACCAGTGCCGGGACAGGGGACCTGGAGACCCAGTACTTC,CATSAGTGDLETQYF
many,TRBJ2-3,TRBD2,TRBV4-3,TGCGCCAGCAGCCAAGAAAGCGGGAGGACAGATACGCAGTATTTT,CASSQESGRTDTQYF
-,TRBJ2-7,-,TRBV6-1,TGTGCCAGCAGACGCGACAGGACAAAATACGAGCAGTACTTC,CASRRDRTKYEQYF
many,TRBJ1-1,TRBD1,TRBV12-3/TRBV12-4,TGTGCCAGCAGTTTCGGGACAGGGATTAGCACTGAAGCTTTCTTT,CASSFGTGISTEAFF
-,TRBJ2-3,TRBD2,TRBV28,TGTGCCAGCAGTGCCATAGCGGGAGGCTGGGATACGCAGTATTTT,CASSAIAGGWDTQYF
-,TRBJ1-3,-,TRBV20-1,TGCAGTGCTCAAACAGGGAATACTGGAAACACCATATATTTT,CSAQTGNTGNTIYF
many,TRBJ1-1,-,TRBV6-5,TGTGCCAGCAGCTACATCCGAGGTAGCGGCGCTTTCTTT,CASSYIRGSGAFF
-,TRBJ2-1,TRBD2,TRBV6-1,TGTGCCAGCAGTCGGGGGAGGACTAGCGGGGGCAATGAGCAGTTCTTC,CASSRGRTSGGNEQFF
many,TRBJ2-5,-,TRBV5-1,TGCGCCAGCTTATTGGGGACTTCGCCATCAGAGACCCAGTACTTC,CASLLGTSPSETQYF
-,TRBJ2-1,-,TRBV5-1,TGCGCCAGCAGCTTGGGACCGGGGGGCAGTGAGCAGTTCTTC,CASSLGPGGSEQFF
-,TRBJ2-1,TRBD2,TRBV7-2,TGTGCCAGCAGCTTAGCGAGGGTAGCGGGAGGAGGTGAGCAGTTCTTC,CASSLARVAGGGEQFF
-,TRBJ2-1,TRBD2,TRBV2,TGTGCCAGCAGTGAACTGCTAGCGGGAGGTAATGAGCAGTTCTTC,CASSELLAGGNEQFF
many,TRBJ2-1,-,TRBV11-1,TGTGCCAGCAGCTTTAGGGGAACTCAATCGGCGGGATTGGACAATGAGCAGTTCTTC,CASSFRGTQSAGLDNEQFF